This TCR beta chain appears in the sequencing data of a study of blood T cell repertoires in COVID-19. TCRdb's table, derived via immunoSEQ multiplex PCR, lists solely in-frame clones and lacks some. The table lists about 150,000 clones, more than 75% of them singletons. Germline V gene lookup returns CDR1 SGHRS and CDR2 YFSETQ. The ends lost 4 bases at V and 4 bases at J; junction bases unmatched: 8. CDR3 length: 15 amino acids. This clone was seen a few times. This sequence was found in a woman aged 55-70 years with COVID-19, enrolled during active disease. The sequencing sample was made of peripheral blood. The chain couples TRBV5-1 to TRBJ2-3; 8 nucleotides line up with TRBD1. CDR3 coding DNA: TGCGCCAGCAGCATCCAGACAGGGGCAGCAGATACGCAGTATTTT. It specifies CASSIQTGAADTQYF.